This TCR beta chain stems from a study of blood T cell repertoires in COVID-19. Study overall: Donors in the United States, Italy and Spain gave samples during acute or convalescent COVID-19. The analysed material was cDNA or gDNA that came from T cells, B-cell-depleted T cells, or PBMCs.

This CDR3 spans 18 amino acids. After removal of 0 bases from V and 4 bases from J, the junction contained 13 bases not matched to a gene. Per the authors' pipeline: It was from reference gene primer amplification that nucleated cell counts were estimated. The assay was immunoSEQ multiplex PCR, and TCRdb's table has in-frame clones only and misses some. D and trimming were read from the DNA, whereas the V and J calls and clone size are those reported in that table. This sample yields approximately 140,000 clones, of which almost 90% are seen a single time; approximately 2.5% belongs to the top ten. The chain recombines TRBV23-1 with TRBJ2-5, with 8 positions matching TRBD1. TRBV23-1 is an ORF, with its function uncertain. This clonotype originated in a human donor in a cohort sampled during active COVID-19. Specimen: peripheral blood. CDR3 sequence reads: CASSQSTYTDRGGETQYF. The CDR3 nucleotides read TGCGCCAGCAGTCAATCGACTTATACAGACAGGGGAGGAGAGACCCAGTACTTC.